The entry below describes one T cell receptor beta chain. Its antigen is unidentified. TCRdb's copy holds only in-frame clones and misses some; the assay was immunoSEQ multiplex PCR. The sample lists millions of clones; 85% to 95% were seen once. The data are from a study of shared clonotypes between healthy human individuals. General observations from the study: The donor pool, a small one, limited the genetic and exposure-history diversity represented.

This TCR derives from a man aged 18 to 30 in good health. Source material: naive CD4+ T cells sorted from blood. Subset given: CD45RA+ positively selected.

The CDR3 nucleotides are TGCGCCAGCAGACAGGATCCAGCGAACACCGGGGAGCTGTTTTTT. Translation gives CASRQDPANTGELFF. The chain has TRBV5-1 and TRBJ2-2; a possible D gene is TRBD1 (5 bases). V shed 5 bases and J shed 0 bases, with 11 bases lying between them. Germline loops: CDR1 SGHRS, CDR2 YFSETQ. This CDR3 is 15 amino acids long.